This T cell receptor beta chain was identified during a study of blood T cells in healthy people across ages. Each donor had about 9.6 milliliters of peripheral blood drawn. CDR1 and CDR2 (germline): DFQATT, SNEGSKA (reference sequence). The V segment lost 6 bases and the J segment 2 bases; nucleotides outside the gene matches: 5. There are 13 residues in the CDR3. Next came a second PCR, run for about 7 to 12 cycles, which used a sample-barcoded 5' primer along with a J-beta primer mix. TCRdb reanalysed the 5' RACE reads using MiXCR and keeps one entry per CDR3 protein. In the table there are about 640,000 distinct CDR3 sequences, under 65% of which are singletons.

The sequencing input was blood. The gene calls are TRBV20-1 and TRBJ2-5; 8 nucleotides agree with TRBD2. The TCR originated in a man in his fifties or sixties in good health. The chain's CDR3 is CSAKTSGQETQYF. The CDR3 bases are TGCAGTGCAAAAACTAGCGGACAAGAGACCCAGTACTTC.